This is a list of T cell receptor beta chains from one sample in a study of CD8+ T cells in alopecia areata. Assay used: immunoSEQ multiplex PCR; TCRdb lists only in-frame clones, some missing. The table includes some 150,000 clones, approximately 52% detected once. The material was CD4+ T cells sorted from blood, obtained between weeks 55 and 65, from a patient treated with tofacitinib. These receptors were collected from a human donor with alopecia areata. The CDR3 runs from the conserved cysteine through the conserved F or W. D genes are given only for firm matches. Rows give clone size only sometimes, using once, few, many, or a class for an expanded clone.

j_gene,abundance,d_gene,v_gene,CDR3aa,CDR3nt
TRBJ2-7,.,.,TRBV30,CAWTHAGRGLEQYF,TGTGCCTGGACCCACGCCGGGAGGGGGCTCGAGCAGTACTTC
TRBJ1-1,.,TRBD1,TRBV29-1,CSVVRDRVNTEAFF,TGCAGCGTTGTACGGGACAGAGTGAACACTGAAGCTTTCTTT
TRBJ2-2,.,TRBD1,TRBV5-1,CASRGQRTGELFF,TGCGCCAGCAGGGGACAGAGGACCGGGGAGCTGTTTTTT
TRBJ2-5,.,.,TRBV2,CASGEVETQYF,TGTGCCAGCGGGGAGGTGGAGACCCAGTACTTC
TRBJ2-5,.,.,TRBV18,CASSPEYQETQYF,TGTGCCAGCTCACCCGAATACCAAGAGACCCAGTACTTC
TRBJ2-7,.,.,TRBV7-9,CASSLGGEYGEQYF,TGTGCCAGCAGCTTAGGGGGAGAATATGGCGAGCAGTACTTC
TRBJ1-4,few,.,TRBV30,CAWSTGTVTNEKLFF,TGTGCCTGGAGTACAGGGACTGTAACTAATGAAAAACTGTTTTTT
TRBJ1-1,few,TRBD1,TRBV6-5,CASSPPTGSAFF,TGTGCCAGCAGTCCCCCGACAGGGTCAGCTTTCTTT
TRBJ1-1,.,.,TRBV30,CAWIAERTTEAFF,TGTGCCTGGATTGCGGAACGGACTACTGAAGCTTTCTTT
TRBJ1-2,few,.,TRBV30,CAWWGFLEHGYTF,TGTGCCTGGTGGGGCTTTTTAGAGCATGGCTACACCTTC
TRBJ2-1,few,.,TRBV10-3,CAISESTIGNEQFF,TGTGCCATCAGTGAGTCGACGATTGGGAATGAGCAGTTCTTC
TRBJ2-1,.,TRBD1,TRBV5-1,CASTLDRVNEQFF,TGCGCCAGCACCCTGGACAGGGTCAATGAGCAGTTCTTC
TRBJ2-7,.,TRBD1,TRBV18,CASSPGTAPYEQYF,TGTGCCAGCTCACCCGGGACAGCTCCCTACGAGCAGTACTTC
TRBJ1-2,.,.,TRBV30,CARNGGGGGYTF,TGTGCCAGAAACGGGGGTGGAGGCGGCTACACCTTC
TRBJ2-3,.,.,TRBV9,CASSSTGYSTDTQYF,TGTGCCAGCAGCTCGACCGGGTACAGCACAGATACGCAGTATTTT
TRBJ1-2,.,.,TRBV6-5,CASSPWTDGYGYTF,TGTGCCAGCAGTCCTTGGACAGATGGCTATGGCTACACCTTC
TRBJ1-6,.,.,TRBV23-1,CASSQTRGSSYNSPLHF,TGCGCCAGCAGTCAAACTCGGGGGAGCTCCTATAATTCACCCCTCCACTTT
TRBJ1-4,few,.,TRBV29-1,CSVRTEKLFF,TGCAGCGTTCGGACTGAAAAACTGTTTTTT
TRBJ1-2,.,.,TRBV2,CASSEGPGVGGYTF,TGTGCCAGCAGTGAGGGACCGGGGGTTGGTGGCTACACCTTC
TRBJ2-2,.,.,TRBV11-1,CASSLVAFTPSTDTGELFF,TGTGCCAGCAGCTTAGTAGCCTTCACCCCCTCCACGGACACCGGGGAGCTGTTTTTT
TRBJ2-5,few,.,TRBV2,CASSIDLKETQYF,TGTGCCAGCAGTATAGACCTAAAAGAGACCCAGTACTTC
TRBJ1-1,.,.,TRBV11-2,CASSLAVLNTEAFF,TGTGCCAGCAGCTTAGCTGTCTTGAACACTGAAGCTTTCTTT
TRBJ1-1,.,.,TRBV7-9,CASSPRRGWGENTEAFF,TGTGCCAGCAGCCCCAGAAGGGGTTGGGGTGAGAACACTGAAGCTTTCTTT
TRBJ1-1,.,TRBD1,TRBV4-1,CASSQEGTARLNTEAFF,TGCGCCAGCAGCCAAGAGGGGACAGCCCGATTGAACACTGAAGCTTTCTTT
TRBJ1-3,.,.,TRBV29-1,CSVEESSGNTIYF,TGCAGCGTTGAAGAGAGCTCTGGAAACACCATATATTTT
TRBJ2-5,.,.,TRBV2,CASSGRWTQYF,TGTGCCAGCAGTGGCCGGTGGACCCAGTACTTC
TRBJ1-2,.,TRBD1,TRBV4-2,CASSQDGRGLYTF,TGTGCCAGCAGCCAAGACGGCAGGGGGCTCTACACCTTC
TRBJ2-7,.,.,TRBV11-2,CASSYMPGKYEQYF,TGTGCCAGCAGCTACATGCCAGGGAAATACGAGCAGTACTTC
TRBJ1-1,.,TRBD1,TRBV5-1,CASSNPGQVNTEAFF,TGCGCCAGCAGCAACCCGGGACAGGTGAACACTGAAGCTTTCTTT
TRBJ1-6,.,.,TRBV6-6,CASTDRNSPLHF,TGTGCCAGCACCGACAGGAATTCACCCCTCCACTTT
TRBJ2-5,.,.,TRBV5-6,CASIEGAQETQYF,TGTGCCAGCATTGAGGGAGCACAAGAGACCCAGTACTTC
TRBJ1-1,.,.,TRBV5-1,CASSLVATEAFF,TGCGCCAGCAGCTTGGTTGCCACTGAAGCTTTCTTT
TRBJ2-5,.,TRBD1,TRBV13,CASSTIRDRQETQYF,TGTGCCAGCAGTACAATCCGGGACAGACAAGAGACCCAGTACTTC
TRBJ1-1,.,.,TRBV30,CAWSAQKNTEAFF,TGTGCCTGGAGTGCGCAGAAGAACACTGAAGCTTTCTTT
TRBJ2-5,few,.,TRBV10-2,CASSVARAGETQYF,TGCGCCAGCAGTGTCGCCCGGGCCGGAGAGACCCAGTACTTC
TRBJ2-4,few,.,TRBV2,CASSEVIVAGGNIQYF,TGTGCCAGCAGTGAAGTCATTGTCGCAGGAGGGAACATTCAGTACTTC
TRBJ1-1,.,.,TRBV29-1,CSVVSRVANTEAFF,TGCAGCGTTGTCTCTAGGGTGGCGAACACTGAAGCTTTCTTT
TRBJ2-5,.,TRBD1,TRBV7-2,CASTRTGSQETQYF,TGTGCCAGCACGAGGACAGGGTCCCAAGAGACCCAGTACTTC
TRBJ2-1,.,.,TRBV10-3,CAISGRDEQFF,TGTGCCATCAGTGGAAGGGATGAGCAGTTCTTC
TRBJ2-7,once,.,TRBV19,CASSTEDRVANEQYF,TGTGCCAGTAGTACCGAGGACAGAGTAGCTAACGAGCAGTACTTC
TRBJ2-1,once,.,TRBV20-1,CSALGYNEQFF,TGCAGTGCCCTAGGATACAATGAGCAGTTCTTC
TRBJ2-5,.,.,TRBV2,CASSGTGWRETQYF,TGTGCCAGCAGTGGCACGGGCTGGCGGGAGACCCAGTACTTC
TRBJ2-1,.,.,TRBV18,CASSIVNEQFF,TGTGCCAGCTCTATTGTCAATGAGCAGTTCTTC
TRBJ1-2,few,.,TRBV5-4,CASSPPQGYGYTF,TGTGCCAGCAGCCCGCCGCAGGGCTATGGCTACACCTTC
TRBJ2-6,.,.,TRBV5-6,CASSFTGSGANVLTF,TGTGCCAGCAGCTTTACAGGGTCTGGGGCCAACGTCCTGACTTTC
TRBJ2-4,.,.,TRBV18,CASSPTPVRPQAKNIQYF,TGTGCCAGCTCACCAACCCCTGTCAGGCCGCAAGCCAAAAACATTCAGTACTTC
TRBJ2-7,.,.,TRBV7-8,CASSPGEVHEQYF,TGTGCCAGCAGCCCGGGGGAAGTCCACGAGCAGTACTTC
TRBJ1-2,.,.,TRBV29-1,CSVRDSPTHGYTF,TGCAGCGTCCGTGACAGTCCGACCCATGGCTACACCTTC
TRBJ2-7,.,.,TRBV29-1,CSVAGTDYEQYF,TGCAGCGTTGCCGGGACGGACTACGAGCAGTACTTC
TRBJ1-5,.,TRBD1,TRBV5-1,CASSFGTDNQPQHF,TGCGCCAGCAGCTTCGGGACAGACAATCAGCCCCAGCATTTT
TRBJ1-5,.,.,TRBV29-1,CSARDTENQPQHF,TGCAGCGCTCGAGACACGGAGAATCAGCCCCAGCATTTT
TRBJ1-6,.,TRBD1,TRBV2,CASSEGQVYNSPLHF,TGTGCCAGCAGTGAGGGACAGGTTTATAATTCACCCCTCCACTTT
TRBJ2-5,.,.,TRBV5-1,CASSLTGTKNQETQYF,TGCGCCAGCAGCTTGACCGGGACAAAAAACCAAGAGACCCAGTACTTC